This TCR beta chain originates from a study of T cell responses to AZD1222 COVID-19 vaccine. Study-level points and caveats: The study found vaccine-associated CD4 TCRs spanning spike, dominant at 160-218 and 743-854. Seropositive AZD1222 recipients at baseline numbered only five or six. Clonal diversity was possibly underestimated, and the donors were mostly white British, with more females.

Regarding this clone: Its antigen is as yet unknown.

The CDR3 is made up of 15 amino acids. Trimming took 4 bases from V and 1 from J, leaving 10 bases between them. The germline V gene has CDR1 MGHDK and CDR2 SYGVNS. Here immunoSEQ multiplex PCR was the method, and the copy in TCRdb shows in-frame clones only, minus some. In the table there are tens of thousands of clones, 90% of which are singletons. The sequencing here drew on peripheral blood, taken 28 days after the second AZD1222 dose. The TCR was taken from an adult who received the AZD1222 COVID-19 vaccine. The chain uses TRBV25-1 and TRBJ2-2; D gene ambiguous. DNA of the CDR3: TGTGCCAGCAGTGCCGTCCAATGGAACACCGGGGAGCTGTTTTTT. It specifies CASSAVQWNTGELFF.